This T cell receptor beta chain was sequenced during a study of T cells in narcolepsy. As concerns this clone: Its antigen is not known.

Clones were read by immunoSEQ multiplex PCR, and TCRdb kept only the in-frame ones, dropping some. The sample lists tens of thousands of clones, over 80% occurring once. Germline CDR1 is SNHLY and CDR2 is FYNNEI. This CDR3 contains 14 residues. With 6 bases clipped from V and 1 base from J, the junction kept 2 bases outside the gene matches. Study-wide results and limits: Healthy controls reportedly lacked the autoreactive clonotypes serially found in patients' blood.

Sequencing was done on a sample of memory (CD45RA-) CD4+ T cells from blood. The chain employs TRBV2 and TRBJ2-2; 7 bases align to TRBD1. The sequence came from a human donor in good health. This CDR3 is CASRDRLNTGELFF. The CDR3 bases are TGTGCCAGCAGGGACAGGTTGAACACCGGGGAGCTGTTTTTT.